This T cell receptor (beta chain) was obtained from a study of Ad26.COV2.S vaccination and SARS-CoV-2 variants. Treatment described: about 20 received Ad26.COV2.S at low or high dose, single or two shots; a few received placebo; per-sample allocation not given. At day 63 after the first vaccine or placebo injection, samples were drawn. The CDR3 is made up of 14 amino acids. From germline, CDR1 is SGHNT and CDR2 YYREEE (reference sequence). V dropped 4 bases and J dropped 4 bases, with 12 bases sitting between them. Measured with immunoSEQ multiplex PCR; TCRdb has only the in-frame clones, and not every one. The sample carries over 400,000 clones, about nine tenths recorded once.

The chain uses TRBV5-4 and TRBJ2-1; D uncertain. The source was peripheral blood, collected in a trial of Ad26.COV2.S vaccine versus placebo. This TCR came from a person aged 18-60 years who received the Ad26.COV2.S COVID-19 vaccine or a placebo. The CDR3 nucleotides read TGTGCCAGCAGCGACTCGGGCCTATACAATGAGCAGTTCTTC. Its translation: CASSDSGLYNEQFF. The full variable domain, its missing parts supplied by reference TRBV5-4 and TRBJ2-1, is ETGVTQSPTHLIKTRGQQVTLRCSSQSGHNTVSWYQQALGQGPQFIFQYYREEENGRGNFPPRFSGLQFPNYSSELNVNALELDDSALYLCASSDSGLYNEQFFGPGTRLTVL.